A selection of T cell receptor beta chains follows, all from one sample in a study of identical twins. TCRdb analysed the 5' RACE reads with MiXCR anew, one entry per CDR3 protein. Of 570,000 or so distinct CDR3 sequences in the sample, 9% to 10% were seen once. This sample was shared with a second study, whose subject was yellow fever vaccine responses in identical twins.

The sample consisted of PBMCs. These receptors all come from a woman aged 18-35 years in good health. Each CDR3 is given with its conserved first and last residue. D genes are given only for firm matches. The size of a clone is reported for some rows only, either as once, few or many, or as a class for expanded clones.

D gene: TRBD1; clone size: many; J gene: TRBJ2-1; V gene: TRBV10-3; CDR3 protein: CAISEGTGGKDEQFF; CDR3 DNA: TGTGCCATCAGTGAAGGGACAGGGGGGAAGGATGAGCAGTTCTTC
D gene: TRBD2; clone size: few; J gene: TRBJ2-3; V gene: TRBV7-2; CDR3 protein: CASSRVGSGGADTQYF; CDR3 DNA: TGTGCCAGCAGCCGGGTTGGAAGCGGGGGCGCAGATACGCAGTATTTT
D gene: NA; clone size: once; J gene: TRBJ1-4; V gene: TRBV4-2; CDR3 protein: CASSQVGDEKLFF; CDR3 DNA: TGTGCCAGCAGCCAAGTCGGCGATGAAAAACTGTTTTTT
D gene: NA; clone size: few; J gene: TRBJ2-4; V gene: TRBV7-2; CDR3 protein: CASSLAGAPVDIQYF; CDR3 DNA: TGTGCCAGCAGCTTAGCAGGGGCACCAGTGGACATTCAGTACTTC
D gene: NA; clone size: few; J gene: TRBJ2-4; V gene: TRBV20-1; CDR3 protein: CSARDLGAKNIQYF; CDR3 DNA: TGCAGTGCTAGAGATCTCGGAGCCAAAAACATTCAGTACTTC
D gene: NA; clone size: NA; J gene: TRBJ1-1; V gene: TRBV20-1; CDR3 protein: CSARRTGSGQAFF; CDR3 DNA: TGCAGTGCTAGAAGAACAGGGTCGGGGCAGGCTTTCTTT
D gene: TRBD1; clone size: NA; J gene: TRBJ2-7; V gene: TRBV29-1; CDR3 protein: CSATSGQGLGGQYF; CDR3 DNA: TGCAGCGCAACGTCGGGACAGGGACTCGGGGGGCAGTACTTC
D gene: TRBD2; clone size: NA; J gene: TRBJ2-2; V gene: TRBV5-6; CDR3 protein: CASSRLAGGPIGELFF; CDR3 DNA: TGTGCCAGCAGCAGACTAGCGGGGGGGCCTATCGGGGAGCTGTTTTTT
D gene: TRBD2; clone size: many; J gene: TRBJ2-1; V gene: TRBV5-1; CDR3 protein: CASSTRTSGGNTLQFF; CDR3 DNA: TGCGCCAGCAGCACTAGGACTAGCGGGGGAAATACTTTGCAGTTCTTC
D gene: TRBD1; clone size: many; J gene: TRBJ2-2; V gene: TRBV2; CDR3 protein: CASRPTGDTGELFF; CDR3 DNA: TGTGCCAGCAGGCCGACAGGGGACACCGGGGAGCTGTTTTTT
D gene: TRBD1; clone size: NA; J gene: TRBJ2-4; V gene: TRBV19; CDR3 protein: CASSTDRGVRKNIQYF; CDR3 DNA: TGTGCCAGTAGTACGGACAGGGGCGTGCGCAAAAACATTCAGTACTTC
D gene: NA; clone size: NA; J gene: TRBJ2-7; V gene: TRBV20-1; CDR3 protein: CSARQDSYEQYF; CDR3 DNA: TGCAGTGCGCGACAGGACTCCTACGAGCAGTACTTC
D gene: NA; clone size: few; J gene: TRBJ1-2; V gene: TRBV29-1; CDR3 protein: CSVLPDTSNYGYTF; CDR3 DNA: TGCAGCGTTTTACCGGACACCTCTAACTATGGCTACACCTTC
D gene: NA; clone size: many; J gene: TRBJ2-3; V gene: TRBV20-1; CDR3 protein: CSAGPLGTDTQYF; CDR3 DNA: TGCAGTGCTGGCCCCCTTGGCACAGATACGCAGTATTTT
D gene: NA; clone size: few; J gene: TRBJ2-7; V gene: TRBV7-3; CDR3 protein: CASSYGISSEQYF; CDR3 DNA: TGTGCCAGCAGCTATGGGATATCGAGCGAGCAGTACTTC
D gene: TRBD1; clone size: few; J gene: TRBJ2-1; V gene: TRBV6-1; CDR3 protein: CASSPGTGIRTYNEQFF; CDR3 DNA: TGTGCCAGCAGCCCAGGGACAGGGATACGTACCTACAATGAGCAGTTCTTC
D gene: TRBD1; clone size: few; J gene: TRBJ2-7; V gene: TRBV20-1; CDR3 protein: CSARRDRDGYEQYF; CDR3 DNA: TGCAGTGCTAGAAGGGACAGGGATGGGTACGAGCAGTACTTC
D gene: TRBD2; clone size: few; J gene: TRBJ2-2; V gene: TRBV3-1; CDR3 protein: CASSQLTGTSGRTNTGELFF; CDR3 DNA: TGTGCCAGCAGCCAACTAACTGGGACTAGCGGGAGGACGAACACCGGGGAGCTGTTTTTT
D gene: NA; clone size: NA; J gene: TRBJ2-7; V gene: TRBV7-2; CDR3 protein: CASSQGTPEQYF; CDR3 DNA: TGTGCCAGCAGCCAGGGAACCCCCGAGCAGTACTTC
D gene: NA; clone size: many; J gene: TRBJ2-1; V gene: TRBV5-1; CDR3 protein: CASSFRGPFLYNEQFF; CDR3 DNA: TGCGCCAGCAGCTTCCGTGGGCCCTTCTTATACAATGAGCAGTTCTTC
D gene: NA; clone size: NA; J gene: TRBJ2-1; V gene: TRBV6-1; CDR3 protein: CASSESVNPYNEQFF; CDR3 DNA: TGTGCCAGCAGTGAATCCGTTAATCCCTACAATGAGCAGTTCTTC
D gene: TRBD1; clone size: many; J gene: TRBJ2-2; V gene: TRBV24-1; CDR3 protein: CATSDFGTGAGELFF; CDR3 DNA: TGTGCCACCAGTGATTTCGGGACAGGGGCCGGGGAGCTGTTTTTT
D gene: TRBD1; clone size: NA; J gene: TRBJ2-2; V gene: TRBV30; CDR3 protein: CAWSRQGGTGELFF; CDR3 DNA: TGTGCCTGGAGCCGACAGGGTGGAACCGGGGAGCTGTTTTTT
D gene: NA; clone size: many; J gene: TRBJ2-6; V gene: TRBV11-1; CDR3 protein: CASRRGSAGANVLTF; CDR3 DNA: TGTGCCAGCAGAAGAGGGAGCGCTGGGGCCAACGTCCTGACTTTC
D gene: TRBD2; clone size: many; J gene: TRBJ2-1; V gene: TRBV7-9; CDR3 protein: CASSPSGGGAISEQFF; CDR3 DNA: TGTGCCAGCAGCCCCAGCGGCGGGGGGGCCATAAGTGAGCAGTTCTTC
D gene: TRBD1; clone size: NA; J gene: TRBJ1-1; V gene: TRBV29-1; CDR3 protein: CSVRRTGGTEAFF; CDR3 DNA: TGCAGCGTCAGAAGAACAGGGGGGACTGAAGCTTTCTTT
D gene: TRBD2; clone size: NA; J gene: TRBJ2-7; V gene: TRBV11-2; CDR3 protein: CASSEIAGGLYEQYF; CDR3 DNA: TGTGCCAGCAGCGAAATAGCGGGGGGGCTCTACGAGCAGTACTTC
D gene: TRBD1; clone size: few; J gene: TRBJ1-1; V gene: TRBV10-3; CDR3 protein: CAISDQGVDTEAFF; CDR3 DNA: TGTGCCATCAGTGACCAGGGGGTGGACACTGAAGCTTTCTTT
D gene: TRBD1; clone size: many; J gene: TRBJ1-6; V gene: TRBV10-3; CDR3 protein: CAISTEGQGFSPLHF; CDR3 DNA: TGTGCCATCAGTACGGAGGGACAGGGTTTCTCACCCCTCCACTTT
D gene: NA; clone size: few; J gene: TRBJ2-1; V gene: TRBV15; CDR3 protein: CATSRDLAGQVFF; CDR3 DNA: TGTGCCACCAGCAGAGATCTGGCGGGTCAGGTCTTCTTC
D gene: NA; clone size: NA; J gene: TRBJ2-5; V gene: TRBV2; CDR3 protein: CASQRTKGYKTQYF; CDR3 DNA: TGTGCCAGCCAACGGACCAAGGGGTACAAGACCCAGTACTTC
D gene: TRBD1; clone size: many; J gene: TRBJ2-7; V gene: TRBV27; CDR3 protein: CASSLTGDPSYEQYF; CDR3 DNA: TGTGCCAGCAGCTTGACAGGGGATCCCTCCTACGAGCAGTACTTC
D gene: NA; clone size: NA; J gene: TRBJ1-5; V gene: TRBV20-1; CDR3 protein: CRGGVGNQPQHF; CDR3 DNA: TGCAGGGGGGGAGTGGGCAATCAGCCCCAGCATTTT
D gene: TRBD1; clone size: few; J gene: TRBJ2-1; V gene: TRBV24-1; CDR3 protein: CATSGTASYNEQFF; CDR3 DNA: TGTGCCACCAGCGGGACAGCCTCCTACAATGAGCAGTTCTTC
D gene: NA; clone size: many; J gene: TRBJ2-5; V gene: TRBV14; CDR3 protein: CASSQDVGRSETQYF; CDR3 DNA: TGTGCCAGCAGCCAAGATGTAGGAAGGTCAGAGACCCAGTACTTC
D gene: TRBD1; clone size: few; J gene: TRBJ2-2; V gene: TRBV29-1; CDR3 protein: CSVEGADRVGNTGELFF; CDR3 DNA: TGCAGCGTTGAAGGCGCCGACAGGGTGGGGAACACCGGGGAGCTGTTTTTT
D gene: NA; clone size: few; J gene: TRBJ2-5; V gene: TRBV28; CDR3 protein: CASSMGGEETQYF; CDR3 DNA: TGTGCCAGCAGTATGGGGGGAGAAGAGACCCAGTACTTC
D gene: TRBD2; clone size: few; J gene: TRBJ2-3; V gene: TRBV7-3; CDR3 protein: CASSRLAGGLFGSTDTQYF; CDR3 DNA: TGTGCCAGCAGCAGACTAGCGGGGGGGCTGTTCGGGAGCACAGATACGCAGTATTTT
D gene: TRBD2; clone size: NA; J gene: TRBJ2-3; V gene: TRBV6-2/TRBV6-3; CDR3 protein: CASSRYLAGGTDTQYF; CDR3 DNA: TGTGCCAGCAGCCGATACCTAGCGGGAGGTACAGATACGCAGTATTTT
D gene: NA; clone size: few; J gene: TRBJ1-5; V gene: TRBV28; CDR3 protein: CASSFVLPGPQHF; CDR3 DNA: TGTGCCAGCAGTTTTGTCCTCCCAGGGCCCCAGCATTTT
D gene: NA; clone size: NA; J gene: TRBJ2-2; V gene: TRBV9; CDR3 protein: CASSVGGGTNTGELFF; CDR3 DNA: TGTGCCAGCAGCGTAGGAGGGGGGACGAACACCGGGGAGCTGTTTTTT
D gene: TRBD2; clone size: NA; J gene: TRBJ2-1; V gene: TRBV4-1; CDR3 protein: CASSQQSGALNYNEQFF; CDR3 DNA: TGCGCCAGCAGCCAGCAAAGCGGGGCCCTCAATTACAATGAGCAGTTCTTC
D gene: TRBD1; clone size: NA; J gene: TRBJ1-5; V gene: TRBV12-3/TRBV12-4; CDR3 protein: CASGRGTGSQPQHF; CDR3 DNA: TGTGCCAGCGGGCGCGGGACAGGGAGTCAGCCCCAGCATTTT
D gene: TRBD1; clone size: few; J gene: TRBJ2-7; V gene: TRBV7-2; CDR3 protein: CASSLVQGEYEQYF; CDR3 DNA: TGTGCCAGCAGCTTAGTCCAGGGGGAGTACGAGCAGTACTTC
D gene: NA; clone size: many; J gene: TRBJ2-7; V gene: TRBV7-2; CDR3 protein: CASSLTPSLDHEQYF; CDR3 DNA: TGTGCCAGCAGCTTAACCCCCTCTCTTGACCACGAGCAGTACTTC
D gene: NA; clone size: many; J gene: TRBJ2-3; V gene: TRBV29-1; CDR3 protein: CSTDVSQTQYF; CDR3 DNA: TGCAGCACTGACGTCTCGCAAACGCAGTATTTT
D gene: NA; clone size: NA; J gene: TRBJ2-7; V gene: TRBV7-9; CDR3 protein: CASSTYTETYEQYF; CDR3 DNA: TGTGCCAGCAGCACTTACACAGAGACCTACGAGCAGTACTTC
D gene: NA; clone size: NA; J gene: TRBJ2-7; V gene: TRBV5-6; CDR3 protein: CASSLSGHQAYEQYF; CDR3 DNA: TGTGCCAGCAGCTTGTCAGGACACCAAGCCTACGAGCAGTACTTC
D gene: NA; clone size: NA; J gene: TRBJ2-1; V gene: TRBV5-1; CDR3 protein: CASSLTGPPYNEQFF; CDR3 DNA: TGCGCCAGCAGCTTGACAGGGCCTCCTTACAATGAGCAGTTCTTC
D gene: NA; clone size: many; J gene: TRBJ2-5; V gene: TRBV29-1; CDR3 protein: CSVARVEETQYF; CDR3 DNA: TGCAGCGTCGCAAGGGTGGAGGAGACCCAGTACTTC
D gene: NA; clone size: few; J gene: TRBJ2-7; V gene: TRBV20-1; CDR3 protein: CSARDIQGPAYEQYF; CDR3 DNA: TGCAGTGCTAGAGATATCCAGGGGCCAGCCTACGAGCAGTACTTC
D gene: TRBD1; clone size: many; J gene: TRBJ2-3; V gene: TRBV5-1; CDR3 protein: CASSLAGQGDTQYF; CDR3 DNA: TGCGCCAGCAGCTTGGCAGGACAGGGAGATACGCAGTATTTT